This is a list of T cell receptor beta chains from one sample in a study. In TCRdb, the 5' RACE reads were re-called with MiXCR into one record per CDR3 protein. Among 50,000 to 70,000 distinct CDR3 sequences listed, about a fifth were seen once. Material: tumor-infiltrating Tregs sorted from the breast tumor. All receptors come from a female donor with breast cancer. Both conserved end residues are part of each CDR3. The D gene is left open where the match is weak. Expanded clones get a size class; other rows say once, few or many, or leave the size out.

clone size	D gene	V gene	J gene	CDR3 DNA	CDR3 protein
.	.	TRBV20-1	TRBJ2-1	TGCAGTGCTAGAGCCGTCCGTTACAATGAGCAGTTCTTC	CSARAVRYNEQFF
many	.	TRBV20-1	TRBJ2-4	TGCAGTGCTAGAGATCCTGCCGCAGGGCCCAAAAACATTCAGTACTTC	CSARDPAAGPKNIQYF
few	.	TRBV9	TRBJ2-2	TGTGCCAGCAGTCGAGGTACCCCGGGGACCGGGGAGCTGTTTTTT	CASSRGTPGTGELFF
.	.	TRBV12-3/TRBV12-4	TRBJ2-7	TGTGCCAGCTGTACAGGACATTCCTCCTACGGGCAGTACTTC	CASCTGHSSYGQYF
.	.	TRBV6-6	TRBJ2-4	TGTGCCAGCAGAGCCCCCGCCAAAAACATTCAGTACTTC	CASRAPAKNIQYF
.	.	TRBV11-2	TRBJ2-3	TGTGCCAGCATCCCGCAGCAGCCTAGCACAGATACGCAGTATTTT	CASIPQQPSTDTQYF
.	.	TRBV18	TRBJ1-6	TGTGCCAGCTCAGAGGAAGGGGATAATTCACCCCTCCACTTT	CASSEEGDNSPLHF
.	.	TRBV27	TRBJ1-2	TGTGCCAGCAGTCTCGCCTACCTTGGGACCCCCTATGGCTACACCTTC	CASSLAYLGTPYGYTF
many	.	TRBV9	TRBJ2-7	TGTGCCAGCAGCGTAGGGCCAGGGCCGACCTACGAGCAGTACTTC	CASSVGPGPTYEQYF
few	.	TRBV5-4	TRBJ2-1	TGTGCCAGCAGCCCCGGGACATCCTACAATGAGCAGTTCTTC	CASSPGTSYNEQFF
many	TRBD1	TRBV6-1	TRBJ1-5	TGTGCCAGCAGTCCGGACAGGGGTCAGCCCCAGCATTTT	CASSPDRGQPQHF
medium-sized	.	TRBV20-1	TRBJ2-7	TGCAGTGCTCAAAGACTAGTACGGGTTGGGGAGCAGTACTTC	CSAQRLVRVGEQYF
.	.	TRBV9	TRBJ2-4	TGTGCCAGCAGCGTAGAACTAGCTCGAGGCAAAAACATTCAGTACTTC	CASSVELARGKNIQYF
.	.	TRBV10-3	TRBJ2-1	TGTGCCACCACAGTGGGAAGGGGAAGCAATGAGCAGTTCTTC	CATTVGRGSNEQFF
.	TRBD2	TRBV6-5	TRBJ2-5	TGTGCCAGCAGACCGGGACTAGCGGGAGTTGAGACCCAGTACTTC	CASRPGLAGVETQYF